One TCR beta chain is described in this entry. The target antigen is unknown. The data derive from a study of PD-1 blockade in classical Hodgkin lymphoma. Findings and caveats of the study: Still unresolved is the cause of the repertoire differences, which may be disease activity or prior therapy. Complete responders matched newly diagnosed patients in baseline diversity. Reports indicated that newly diagnosed patients had lower baseline TCR diversity than healthy donors did.

After autologous stem cell transplantation all patients relapsed, and prior brentuximab vedotin exposure differed between cohorts. When best responses were assessed, they were complete response, partial response or progressive disease. TCRdb's table, derived via immunoSEQ multiplex PCR, lists solely in-frame clones and lacks some. The table shows approximately 99,000 clones, with roughly 76% occurring only once. This CDR3 contains 17 residues. The V and J ends lost 6 bases and 2 bases, in that order; junction bases with no gene match: 8. Germline V gives CDR1 LNHDA, CDR2 SQIVND (reference sequence). The source of this sequence is a human donor with classical Hodgkin lymphoma. The rearrangement uses TRBV19 and TRBJ2-7; 15 positions match TRBD2. Specimen: peripheral blood mononuclear cells (PBMCs), collected before the second cycle of nivolumab. The CDR3 bases are TGTGCCAGTAGCCCTGCCGGGACTAGCGGGGGGACCTACGAGCAGTACTTC. This translates into CASSPAGTSGGTYEQYF.